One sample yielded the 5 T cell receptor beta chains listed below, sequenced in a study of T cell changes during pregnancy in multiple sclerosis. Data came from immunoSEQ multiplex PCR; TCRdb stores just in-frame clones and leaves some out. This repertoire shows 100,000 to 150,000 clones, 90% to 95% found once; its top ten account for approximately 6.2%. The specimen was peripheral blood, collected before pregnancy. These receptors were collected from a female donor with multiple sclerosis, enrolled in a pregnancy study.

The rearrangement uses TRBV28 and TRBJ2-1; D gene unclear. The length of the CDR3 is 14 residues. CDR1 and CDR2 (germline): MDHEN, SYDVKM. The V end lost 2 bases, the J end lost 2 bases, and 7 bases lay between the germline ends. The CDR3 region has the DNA TGTGCCAGCAGTTTAGGCGGAGCCTACAATGAGCAGTTCTTC. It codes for CASSLGGAYNEQFF.

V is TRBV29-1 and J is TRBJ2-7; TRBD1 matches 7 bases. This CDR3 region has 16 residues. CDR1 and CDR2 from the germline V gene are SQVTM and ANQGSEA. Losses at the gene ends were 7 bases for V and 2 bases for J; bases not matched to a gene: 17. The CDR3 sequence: CSAVTNRDRPTYEQYF. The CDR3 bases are TGCAGCGCCGTAACAAACCGGGACAGACCCACCTACGAGCAGTACTTC.

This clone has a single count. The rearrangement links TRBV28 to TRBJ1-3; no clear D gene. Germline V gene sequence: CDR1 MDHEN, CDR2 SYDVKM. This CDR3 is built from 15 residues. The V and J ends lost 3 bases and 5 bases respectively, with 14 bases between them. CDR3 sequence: CASSFISGDRNTIYF. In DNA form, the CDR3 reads TGTGCCAGCAGTTTTATTAGTGGTGATAGAAACACCATATATTTT. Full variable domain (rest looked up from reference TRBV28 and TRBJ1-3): DVKVTQSSRYLVKRTGEKVFLECVQDMDHENMFWYRQDPGLGLRLIYFSYDVKMKEKGDIPEGYSVSREKKERFSLILESASTNQTSMYLCASSFISGDRNTIYFGEGSWLTVV.

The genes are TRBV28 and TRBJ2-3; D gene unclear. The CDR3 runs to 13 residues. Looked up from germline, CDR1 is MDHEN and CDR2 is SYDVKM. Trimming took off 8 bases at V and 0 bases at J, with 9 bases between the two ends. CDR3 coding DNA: TGTGCCAGCGAGGATCCTAGCACAGATACGCAGTATTTT. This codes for CASEDPSTDTQYF.

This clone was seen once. This CDR3 is CASSEASLALGNEQYF. CDR3 coding DNA: TGTGCCAGCAGTGAAGCGAGTCTAGCCCTTGGAAACGAGCAGTACTTC. The chain uses TRBV2 and TRBJ2-7, with D maybe TRBD2 (5 bases). This CDR3 contains 16 residues. Germline loops: CDR1 SNHLY, CDR2 FYNNEI. Trimming took 0 bases from V and 5 from J, leaving 17 bases between them.